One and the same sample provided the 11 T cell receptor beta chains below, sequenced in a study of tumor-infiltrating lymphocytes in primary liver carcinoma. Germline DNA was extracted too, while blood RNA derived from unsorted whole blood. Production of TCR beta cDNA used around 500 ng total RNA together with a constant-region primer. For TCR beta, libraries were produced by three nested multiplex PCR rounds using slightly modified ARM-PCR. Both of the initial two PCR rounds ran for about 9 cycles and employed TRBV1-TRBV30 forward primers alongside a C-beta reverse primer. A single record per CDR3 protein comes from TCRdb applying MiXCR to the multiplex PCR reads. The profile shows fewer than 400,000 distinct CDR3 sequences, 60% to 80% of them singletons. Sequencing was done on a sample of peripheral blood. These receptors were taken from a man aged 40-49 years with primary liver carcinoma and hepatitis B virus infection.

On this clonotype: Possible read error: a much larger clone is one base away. The CDR3: CSVLKRILGYNPPLHF. In DNA form, the CDR3 reads TGCAGCGTTCTTAAAAGGATTTTGGGCTATAATCCACCCCTCCACTTT. The chain uses TRBV29-1 and TRBJ1-6, with no clear D. This CDR3 spans 16 amino acids. Germline lookup yields CDR1 SQVTM and CDR2 ANQGSEA.

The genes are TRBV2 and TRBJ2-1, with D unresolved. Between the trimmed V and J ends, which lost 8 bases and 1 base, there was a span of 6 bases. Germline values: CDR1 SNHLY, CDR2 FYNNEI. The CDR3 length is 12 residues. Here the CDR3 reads CASLGSYNEQFF. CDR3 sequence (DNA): TGTGCCAGCTTGGGGTCCTACAATGAGCAGTTCTTC.

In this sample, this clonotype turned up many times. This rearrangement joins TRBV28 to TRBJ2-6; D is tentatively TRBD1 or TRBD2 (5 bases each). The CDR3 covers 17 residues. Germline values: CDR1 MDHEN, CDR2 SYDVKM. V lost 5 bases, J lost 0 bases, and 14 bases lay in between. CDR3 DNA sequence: TGTGCCAGCAGTGGCCCCGGGGCCTACTCTGGGGCCAACGTCCTGACTTTC. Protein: CASSGPGAYSGANVLTF.

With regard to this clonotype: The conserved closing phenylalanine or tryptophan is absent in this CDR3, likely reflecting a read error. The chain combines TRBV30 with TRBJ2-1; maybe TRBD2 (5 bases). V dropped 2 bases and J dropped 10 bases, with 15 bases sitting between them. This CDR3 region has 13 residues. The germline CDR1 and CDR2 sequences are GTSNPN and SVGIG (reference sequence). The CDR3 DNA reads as TGTGCCTGGAGTACAATCGGGGTAGGGGAGCAGTTCTTA. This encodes CAWSTIGVGEQFL.

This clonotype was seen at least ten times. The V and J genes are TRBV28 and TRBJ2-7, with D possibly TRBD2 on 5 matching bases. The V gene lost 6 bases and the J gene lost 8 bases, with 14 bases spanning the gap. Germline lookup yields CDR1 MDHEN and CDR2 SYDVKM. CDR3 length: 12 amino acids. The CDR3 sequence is CASSRTPIKQYF. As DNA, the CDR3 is TGTGCCAGCAGCCGGACTCCAATAAAGCAGTACTTC. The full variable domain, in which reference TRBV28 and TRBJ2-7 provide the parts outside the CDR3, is DVKVTQSSRYLVKRTGEKVFLECVQDMDHENMFWYRQDPGLGLRLIYFSYDVKMKEKGDIPEGYSVSREKKERFSLILESASTNQTSMYLCASSRTPIKQYFGPGTRLTVT.

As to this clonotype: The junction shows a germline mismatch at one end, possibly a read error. CDR3 DNA sequence: TGCAGCGGAAGTGGGACTAGAGACCAAGAGACACAGTACTTC. Encoded protein: CSGSGTRDQETQYF. V gene TRBV29-1 combines with J gene TRBJ2-5, with 8 bases aligning to TRBD2. Germline V CDR1 and CDR2: SQVTM, ANQGSEA. The CDR3 contains 14 residues. The whole variable domain, filled in from reference TRBV29-1 and TRBJ2-5, reads SAVISQKPSRDICQRGTSLTIQCQVDSQVTMMFWYRQQPGQSLTLIATANQGSEATYESGFVIDKFPISRPNLTFSTLTVSNMSPEDSSIYLCSGSGTRDQETQYFGPGTRLLVL.

DNA for the CDR3: TGTGTCACAGCTCCTTCGCCGTCGGACTCAACGAGAGGAGAGACCCAGTACTTC. It translates to CVTAPSPSDSTRGETQYF. The rearrangement joins TRBV12-3 or TRBV12-4 to TRBJ2-5; a possible D gene is TRBD2 (5 bases). The CDR3 is 18 residues long.

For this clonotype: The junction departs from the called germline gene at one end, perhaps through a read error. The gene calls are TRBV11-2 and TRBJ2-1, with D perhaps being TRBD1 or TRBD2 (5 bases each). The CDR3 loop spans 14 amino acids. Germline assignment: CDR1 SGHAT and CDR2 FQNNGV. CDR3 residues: CASSLEGLNNEQFF. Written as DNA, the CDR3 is TGCGCCAGCAGCTTAGAGGGGCTCAACAATGAGCAGTTCTTC.

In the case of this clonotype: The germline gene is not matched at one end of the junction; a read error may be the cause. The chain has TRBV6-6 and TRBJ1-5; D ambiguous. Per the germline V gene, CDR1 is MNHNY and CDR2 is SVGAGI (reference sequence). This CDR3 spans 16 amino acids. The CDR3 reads CTSILDAGSPNQPQHF. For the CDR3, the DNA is TGTACCAGCATCTTGGATGCGGGCAGCCCCAATCAGCCCCAGCATTTT.

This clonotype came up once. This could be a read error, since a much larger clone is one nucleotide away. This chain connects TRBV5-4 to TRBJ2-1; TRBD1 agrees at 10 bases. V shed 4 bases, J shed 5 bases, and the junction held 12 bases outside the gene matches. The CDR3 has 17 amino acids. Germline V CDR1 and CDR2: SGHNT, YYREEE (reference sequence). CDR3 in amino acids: CASSGRDRGIGDNEQFF. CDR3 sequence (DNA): TGTGCCAGCAGCGGCCGGGACAGGGGCATAGGAGACAATGAGCAGTTCTTC.

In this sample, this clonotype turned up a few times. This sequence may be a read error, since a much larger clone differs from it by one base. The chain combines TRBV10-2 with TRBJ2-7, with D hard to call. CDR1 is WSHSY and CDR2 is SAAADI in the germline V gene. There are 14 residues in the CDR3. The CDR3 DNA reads TGCGCCAGCAGTGAGTCGACGGGTAGGAACGAGCGGTACTTC. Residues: CASSESTGRNERYF.